The 18 T cell receptor beta chains below come from one sample, sequenced in a study of blood T cell repertoires in COVID-19. Some clones are missing from TCRdb's copy, which holds only in-frame ones; the method was immunoSEQ multiplex PCR. In the table there are 95,000 to 100,000 clones, over 80% of which are singletons. Sequenced: peripheral blood. These receptors were collected from a man aged 45 to 65 with active COVID-19.

The J gene is TRBJ2-1, the V gene TRBV3-1 (or the pseudogene TRBV3-2); 8 bases align to TRBD1. Germline V CDR1 and CDR2: LGHDT, YNNKEL (reference sequence). The CDR3 is 17 amino acids. V lost 3 bases and J lost 9; bases outside the gene matches: 16. Written as DNA, the CDR3 is TGTGCCAGCAGCCAGGGGGGCAGGGGGCAGGAGCGGCCTGAGCAGTTCTTC. This codes for CASSQGGRGQERPEQFF.

The V call is TRBV18, the J call TRBJ1-1, with D possibly being TRBD1 (6 bases). V lost 5 bases and J 8 bases, leaving 15 bases between the germline ends. Per germline, CDR1 KGHSH and CDR2 LQKENI. The CDR3 totals 13 residues. The CDR3 nucleotides read TGTGCCAGCTCATCCGACAGGTCCTCGGAAGCTTTCTTT. It specifies CASSSDRSSEAFF.

The V call is TRBV3-1 (or the pseudogene TRBV3-2), the J call TRBJ2-7; 7 bases line up with TRBD2. Germline V CDR1 and CDR2: LGHDT, YNNKEL (reference sequence). The CDR3 extends over 14 amino acids. Germline trimming cut 1 base from V and 2 bases from J; bases unmatched to any gene: 2. CDR3 sequence reads: CASSQVGTTYEQYF. The CDR3 DNA is TGTGCCAGCAGCCAAGTCGGGACTACCTACGAGCAGTACTTC.

The CDR3 DNA reads as TGTGCCAGCAGCGCTGGTAGGGAAGGGGGAATAGCCAAAAACATTCAGTACTTC. Its translation is CASSAGREGGIAKNIQYF. The genes are TRBV9 and TRBJ2-4, with a possible D match to TRBD1 (6 bases). This CDR3 spans 18 amino acids. Per germline, CDR1 SGDLS and CDR2 YYNGEE. The germline V and J ends were trimmed by 3 bases and 0 bases, with 19 bases remaining between them.

The V call is TRBV6-5, the J call TRBJ1-1; 8 nucleotides match TRBD1. CDR3 size: 12 residues. Germline CDR1 MNHEY, CDR2 SVGAGI. V trimming: 7 bases; J trimming: 11 bases; junction bases outside the gene matches: 9. The CDR3 reads CASNRGERTAFF. In DNA, the CDR3 is TGTGCCAGCAACAGGGGGGAAAGAACGGCTTTCTTT.

J is TRBJ1-2 and V is TRBV30; D not certain. Trimming left V 4 bases short and J 0 bases short, with 9 bases between. CDR3 length: 13 residues. CDR1 is GTSNPN and CDR2 is SVGIG in the germline V gene (reference sequence). The CDR3 nucleotides are TGTGCCTGGACAGATCTAGCTAACTATGGCTACACCTTC. Translated: CAWTDLANYGYTF.

J is TRBJ2-7 and V is TRBV5-4, with TRBD2 matching 7 bases. J lost 5 bases, V lost 9 bases, and 14 bases had no gene match. CDR1 and CDR2 from the germline V gene are SGHNT and YYREEE (reference sequence). The length of the CDR3 is 14 residues. CDR3 loop: CATLSAGNLNEQYF. Here the CDR3 DNA reads TGTGCCACCCTATCAGCGGGGAACCTCAACGAGCAGTACTTC.

The chain links TRBV19 to TRBJ1-5; maybe TRBD1 (6 bases). Trimming cost V 8 bases and J 0 bases, with 20 bases left between them. Germline CDR1 is LNHDA and CDR2 is SQIVND (reference sequence). This CDR3 is 17 amino acids long. In nucleotides, the CDR3 is TGTGCCAGTGGATGGGGGCAGCAGAAATATAGCAATCAGCCCCAGCATTTT. This translates into CASGWGQQKYSNQPQHF.

This clone was seen only once. The chain carries TRBV5-1 and TRBJ2-2; weak D call: TRBD1 (6 bases). The CDR3 is made up of 12 amino acids. Germline V CDR1 and CDR2: SGHRS, YFSETQ. The V gene lost 4 bases and the J gene lost 7 bases, with 8 bases spanning the gap. The CDR3 loop reads CASSVDSGELFF. In DNA form, the CDR3 reads TGCGCCAGCAGCGTGGACAGCGGGGAGCTGTTTTTT.

The rearrangement joins TRBV4-1 to TRBJ2-5; TRBD1 agrees at 7 bases. The length of the CDR3 is 16 residues. The ends lost 4 bases at V and 9 bases at J; junction bases unmatched: 17. Germline V gives CDR1 MGHRA, CDR2 YSYEKL. The CDR3 DNA follows: TGCGCCAGCAGCCGAAGTTGGGTGGACAGGACGTTGGCCCAGTACTTC. It is translated as CASSRSWVDRTLAQYF.

The chain couples TRBV6-5 to TRBJ2-1; 15 bases agree with TRBD2. Trimming removed 6 bases from V and 5 bases from J; junction bases left unmatched: 2. The CDR3 runs 15 residues. The V gene's germline CDR1 is MNHEY and CDR2 SVGAGI. CDR3 in amino acids: CASRGLAGGHNEQFF. Here the CDR3 DNA reads TGTGCCAGCAGGGGACTAGCGGGAGGACACAATGAGCAGTTCTTC.

The chain carries TRBV4-2 and TRBJ2-1; possibly TRBD2 for D (5 bases). CDR3 length: 13 amino acids. Germline V gives CDR1 LGHNA, CDR2 YNFKEQ. Trimming stripped 0 bases from V and 10 bases from J, with 10 bases between. In DNA, the CDR3 is TGTGCCAGCAGCCAAGATAGGACGGGAGAGCAGTTCTTC. This sequence encodes CASSQDRTGEQFF.

The chain links TRBV9 to TRBJ2-3; TRBD2 matches at 8 bases. The CDR3 totals 16 residues. V trimming: 0 bases; J trimming: 1 base; junction bases outside the gene matches: 4. Germline values: CDR1 SGDLS, CDR2 YYNGEE. The CDR3 DNA reads as TGTGCCAGCAGCGTAGTGGGACTAGGAGGCACAGATACGCAGTATTTT. It is translated as CASSVVGLGGTDTQYF.

The chain is built from TRBV19 and TRBJ1-5; D is uncertain. Germline CDR1 reads LNHDA; CDR2 reads SQIVND (reference sequence). Trimming stripped 6 bases from V and 0 bases from J, with 9 bases between. The CDR3 consists of 14 residues. The CDR3 nucleotides are TGTGCCAGTAGCATTCAGTATAGCAATCAGCCCCAGCATTTT. Its translation: CASSIQYSNQPQHF. The variable domain in full, with the rest retrieved from reference TRBV19 and TRBJ1-5, is DGGITQSPKYLFRKEGQNVTLSCEQNLNHDAMYWYRQDPGQGLRLIYYSQIVNDFQKGDIAEGYSVSREKKESFPLTVTSAQKNPTAFYLCASSIQYSNQPQHFGDGTRLSIL.

The chain combines TRBV24-1 with TRBJ1-2, with 8 bases matching TRBD1. V gave up 4 bases and J gave up 4 bases; unmatched junction bases: 10. The germline V gene encodes CDR1 KGHDR and CDR2 SFDVKD. This CDR3 has 16 residues. The CDR3 here is CATSDPGQGGSYGYTF. CDR3 bases: TGTGCCACCAGTGACCCTGGACAGGGTGGAAGCTATGGCTACACCTTC.

The chain combines TRBV3-1 (or the pseudogene TRBV3-2) with TRBJ2-3; D is perhaps TRBD2 (6 bases). The CDR3 totals 14 residues. Trimming removed 3 bases at V and 5 bases at J, with 12 bases between. CDR1 is LGHDT, CDR2 YNNKEL, per germline (reference sequence). CDR3 bases: TGTGCCAGCAGCCAGTGGGGGGTAGGAGATACGCAGTATTTT. This sequence encodes CASSQWGVGDTQYF.

The chain employs TRBV7-2 and TRBJ1-2, with a weak D call TRBD1 (5 bases). The CDR3 totals 13 residues. V was pared by 1 base and J by 6 bases, with 9 bases between. Germline V gene sequence: CDR1 SGHTA, CDR2 FQGNSA. The CDR3 reads CASSLGGRDGYTF. The CDR3 DNA reads as TGTGCCAGCAGCTTAGGGGGCAGGGATGGCTACACCTTC.

The V call is TRBV7-9, the J call TRBJ1-2, with no clear D. Germline V gene sequence: CDR1 SEHNR, CDR2 FQNEAQ (reference sequence). V lost 5 bases and J lost 2, with 21 bases in between. There are 17 residues in the CDR3. The chain's CDR3 is CASSRLLGSGLNYGYTF. For the CDR3, the DNA is TGTGCCAGCAGCCGCCTCTTAGGTTCAGGTTTAAACTATGGCTACACCTTC. Drawing the rest from reference TRBV7-9 and TRBJ1-2, the complete variable domain is DTGVSQNPRHKITKRGQNVTFRCDPISEHNRLYWYRQTLGQGPEFLTYFQNEAQLEKSRLLSDRFSAERPKGSFSTLEIQRTEQGDSAMYLCASSRLLGSGLNYGYTFGSGTRLTVV.